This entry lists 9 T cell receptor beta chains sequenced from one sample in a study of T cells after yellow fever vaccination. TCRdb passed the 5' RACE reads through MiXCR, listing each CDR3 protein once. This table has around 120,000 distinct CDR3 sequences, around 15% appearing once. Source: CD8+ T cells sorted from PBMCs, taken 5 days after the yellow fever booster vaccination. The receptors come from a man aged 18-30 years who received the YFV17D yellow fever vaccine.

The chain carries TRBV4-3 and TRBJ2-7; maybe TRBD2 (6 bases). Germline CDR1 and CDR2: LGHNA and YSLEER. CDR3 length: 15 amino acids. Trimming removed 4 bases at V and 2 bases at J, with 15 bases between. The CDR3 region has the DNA TGCGCCAGCAGCCGGTCAGGGACTCCCGCCTACGAGCAGTACTTC. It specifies CASSRSGTPAYEQYF.

CDR3 sequence: CSVVTDPTGELFF. The CDR3 DNA sequence: TGCAGCGTTGTAACGGATCCCACCGGGGAGCTGTTTTTT. This rearrangement joins TRBV29-1 to TRBJ2-2; D gene unclear. V lost 4 bases to trimming and J lost 4 bases, with 10 bases between them. The length of the CDR3 is 13 residues. Germline lookup yields CDR1 SQVTM and CDR2 ANQGSEA.

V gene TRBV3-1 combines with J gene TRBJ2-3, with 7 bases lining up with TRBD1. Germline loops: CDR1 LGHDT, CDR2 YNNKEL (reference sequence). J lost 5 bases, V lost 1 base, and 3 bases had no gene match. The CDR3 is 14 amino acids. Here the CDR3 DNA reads TGTGCCAGCAGCCAAGCACAGGGGTTAGATACGCAGTATTTT. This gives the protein CASSQAQGLDTQYF.

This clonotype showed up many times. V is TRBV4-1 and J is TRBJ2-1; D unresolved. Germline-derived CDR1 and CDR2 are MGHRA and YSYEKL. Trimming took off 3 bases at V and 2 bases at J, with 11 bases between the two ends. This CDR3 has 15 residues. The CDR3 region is CASSQDRIPYNEQFF. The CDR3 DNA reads TGCGCCAGCAGCCAGGACCGGATTCCCTACAATGAGCAGTTCTTC.

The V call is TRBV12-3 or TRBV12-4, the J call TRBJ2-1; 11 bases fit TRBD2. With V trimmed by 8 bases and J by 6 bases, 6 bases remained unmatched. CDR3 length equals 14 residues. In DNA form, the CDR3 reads TGTGCCAGCGCCCGACTAGCGGGGAGCAATGAGCAGTTCTTC. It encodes CASARLAGSNEQFF.

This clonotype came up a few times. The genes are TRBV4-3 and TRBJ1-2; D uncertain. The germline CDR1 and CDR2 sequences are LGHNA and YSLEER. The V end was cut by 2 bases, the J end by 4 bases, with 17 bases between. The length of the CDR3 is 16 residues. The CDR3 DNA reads TGCGCCAGCAGCCAAAAGGGATCGGAGGGAATCTATGGCTACACCTTC. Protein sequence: CASSQKGSEGIYGYTF.

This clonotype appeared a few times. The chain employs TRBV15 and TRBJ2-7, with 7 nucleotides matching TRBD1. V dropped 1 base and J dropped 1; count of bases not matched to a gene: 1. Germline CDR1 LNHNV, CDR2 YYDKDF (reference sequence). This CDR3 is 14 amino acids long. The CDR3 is CATSRGTGSYEQYF. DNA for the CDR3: TGTGCCACCAGCAGAGGGACAGGATCCTACGAGCAGTACTTC.

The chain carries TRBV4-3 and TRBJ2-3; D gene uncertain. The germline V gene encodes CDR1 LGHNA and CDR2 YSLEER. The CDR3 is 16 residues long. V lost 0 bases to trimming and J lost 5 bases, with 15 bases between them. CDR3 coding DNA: TGCGCCAGCAGCCAAGATCGGCAAGCCCCGGGAGATACGCAGTATTTT. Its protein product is CASSQDRQAPGDTQYF.

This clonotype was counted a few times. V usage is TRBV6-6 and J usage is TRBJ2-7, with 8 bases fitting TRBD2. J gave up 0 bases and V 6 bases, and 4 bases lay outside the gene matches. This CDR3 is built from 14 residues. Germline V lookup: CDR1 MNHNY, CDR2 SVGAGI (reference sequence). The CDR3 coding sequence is TGTGCCAGCAGCGGGGGGGCCGGCTCCTACGAGCAGTACGTC. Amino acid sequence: CASSGGAGSYEQYV.